This T cell receptor beta chain was obtained from a study of CD8+CD57+ T cells in acquired aplastic anemia. Study results and limitations: With respect to CD8+ Simpson's diversity, patients and controls did not differ significantly. Patients and controls shared approximately 28 CD8+ CDR3 sequences.

This clonotype was found once. What it binds is unknown. Profiling that covered TCR beta VDJ and CDR3 relied on genomic DNA as its template. TCRdb redid the calling of the reads with MiXCR, one entry per CDR3 protein. This table holds a few hundred thousand distinct CDR3 sequences, approximately 86% found once. Flow cytometry had shown expanded CD8+CD57+ cells in the patients chosen for sequencing. There were no patients without severe acquired aplastic anemia. This receptor was identified in a human donor with aplastic anemia. Sequencing input: sorted CD4+, CD8+, or CD8+CD57+ T cells (not recorded which) from PBMCs.

CDR3 in DNA: TGTGCCAGCAGCGTGACAGGATGCGGGGGGAGCGATGAGCAGTTCTTC. As protein: CASSVTGCGGSDEQFF. V and J are TRBV5-4 and TRBJ2-1, with TRBD2 matching over 8 bases. The CDR3 runs 16 residues. V was pared by 4 bases and J by 8 bases, with 14 bases of the junction left unmatched. The germline V gene encodes CDR1 SGHNT and CDR2 YYREEE (reference sequence).